This T cell receptor beta chain is from a study of blood T cell repertoires in COVID-19. Background on the study: Acute and convalescent COVID-19 samples came from the United States, Italy and Spain. The analysed material was cDNA or gDNA that came from T cells, B-cell-depleted T cells, or PBMCs.

CDR3 length: 14 residues. The authors' processing: Amplification from reference gene primers served as the basis for estimated nucleated cell counts. Profiled with immunoSEQ multiplex PCR; TCRdb holds only in-frame clones, not every one. V and J calls and clone size are copied from that table; D and trimming were computed from the DNA. The data contain about 230,000 clones, 85% of them singletons. The J gene is TRBJ1-1, the V gene TRBV21-1; TRBD1 was called by the table and not checked on the DNA. TRBV21-1 is termed a pseudogene. This TCR derives from a man between 35 and 55 years old with acute or convalescent COVID-19. Sequenced sample: peripheral blood. Here the CDR3 reads CASSPQGPNTEAFF. The CDR3 DNA reads TGTGCCAGCAGTCCCCAGGGGCCGAACACTGAAGCTTTCTTT.